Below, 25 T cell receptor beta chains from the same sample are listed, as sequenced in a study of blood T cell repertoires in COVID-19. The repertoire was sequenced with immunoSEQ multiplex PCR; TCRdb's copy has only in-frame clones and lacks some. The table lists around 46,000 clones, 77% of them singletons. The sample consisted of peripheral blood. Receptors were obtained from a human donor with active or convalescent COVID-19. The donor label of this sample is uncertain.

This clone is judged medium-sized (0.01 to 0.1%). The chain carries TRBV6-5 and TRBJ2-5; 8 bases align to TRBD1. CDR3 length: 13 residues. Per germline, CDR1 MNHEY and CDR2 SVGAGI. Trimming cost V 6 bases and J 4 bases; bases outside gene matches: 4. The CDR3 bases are TGTGCCAGCAGAGGGACAGGTCTAGAGACCCAGTACTTC. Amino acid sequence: CASRGTGLETQYF.

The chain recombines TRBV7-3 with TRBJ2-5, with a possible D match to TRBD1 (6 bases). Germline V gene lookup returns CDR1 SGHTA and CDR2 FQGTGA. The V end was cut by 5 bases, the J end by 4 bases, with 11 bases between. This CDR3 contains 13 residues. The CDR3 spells CASSPGGAETQYF. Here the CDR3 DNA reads TGTGCCAGCAGCCCTGGGGGCGCAGAGACCCAGTACTTC.

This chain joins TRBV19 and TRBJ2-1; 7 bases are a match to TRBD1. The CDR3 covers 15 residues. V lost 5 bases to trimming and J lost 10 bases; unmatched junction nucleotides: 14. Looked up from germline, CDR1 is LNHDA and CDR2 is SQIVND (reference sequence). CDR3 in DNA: TGTGCCAGTAGTCTTATCCCACACTCACAGGGGGAGCAGTTCTTC. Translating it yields CASSLIPHSQGEQFF.

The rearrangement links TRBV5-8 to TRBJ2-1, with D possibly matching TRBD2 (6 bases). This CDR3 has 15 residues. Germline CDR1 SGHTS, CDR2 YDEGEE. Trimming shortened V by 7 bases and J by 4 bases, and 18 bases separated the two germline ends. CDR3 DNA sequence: TGTGCCAGCGGACCCTTCCGGGACTTTTACAATGAGCAGTTCTTC. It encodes CASGPFRDFYNEQFF.

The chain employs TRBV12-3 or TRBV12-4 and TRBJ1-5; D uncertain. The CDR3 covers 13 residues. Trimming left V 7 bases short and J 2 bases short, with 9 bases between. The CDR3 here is CASTPRGNQPQHF. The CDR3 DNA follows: TGTGCCAGCACCCCGAGAGGCAATCAGCCCCAGCATTTT.

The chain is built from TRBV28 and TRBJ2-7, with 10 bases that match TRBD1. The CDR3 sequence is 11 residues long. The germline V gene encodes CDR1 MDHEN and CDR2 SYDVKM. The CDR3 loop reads CVVDRGHEQYF. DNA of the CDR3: TGTGTCGTCGACAGGGGGCACGAGCAGTACTTC.

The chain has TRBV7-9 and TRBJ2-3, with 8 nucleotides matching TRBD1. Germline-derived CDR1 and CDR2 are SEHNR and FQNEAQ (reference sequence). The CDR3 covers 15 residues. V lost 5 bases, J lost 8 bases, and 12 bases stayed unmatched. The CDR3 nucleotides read TGTGCCAGCAGCCCAAGGACAGGGCCGTCCGGTACGCAGTATTTT. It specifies CASSPRTGPSGTQYF.

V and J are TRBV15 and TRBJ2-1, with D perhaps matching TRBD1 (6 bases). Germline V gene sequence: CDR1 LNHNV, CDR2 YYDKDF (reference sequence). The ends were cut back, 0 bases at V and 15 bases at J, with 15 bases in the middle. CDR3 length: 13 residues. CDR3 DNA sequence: TGTGCCACCAGCAGAGAGCAGGGGCGTCCCGGGTTCTTC. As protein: CATSREQGRPGFF. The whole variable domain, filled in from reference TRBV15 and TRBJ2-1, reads DAMVIQNPRYQVTQFGKPVTLSCSQTLNHNVMYWYQQKSSQAPKLLFHYYDKDFNNEADTPDNFQSRRPNTSFCFLDIRSPGLGDTAMYLCATSREQGRPGFFGPGTRLTVL.

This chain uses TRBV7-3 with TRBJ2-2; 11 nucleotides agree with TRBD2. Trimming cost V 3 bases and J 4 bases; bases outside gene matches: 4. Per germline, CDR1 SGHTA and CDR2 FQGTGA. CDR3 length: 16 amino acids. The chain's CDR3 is CASSLGTSGITGELFF. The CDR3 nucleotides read TGTGCCAGCAGCTTGGGGACTAGCGGCATCACCGGGGAGCTGTTTTTT.

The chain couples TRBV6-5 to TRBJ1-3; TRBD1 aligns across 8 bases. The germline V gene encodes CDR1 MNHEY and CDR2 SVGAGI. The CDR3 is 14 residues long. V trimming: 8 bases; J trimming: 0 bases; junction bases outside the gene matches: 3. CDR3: CASAQGVSGNTIYF. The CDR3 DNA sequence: TGTGCCAGCGCACAGGGGGTCTCTGGAAACACCATATATTTT.

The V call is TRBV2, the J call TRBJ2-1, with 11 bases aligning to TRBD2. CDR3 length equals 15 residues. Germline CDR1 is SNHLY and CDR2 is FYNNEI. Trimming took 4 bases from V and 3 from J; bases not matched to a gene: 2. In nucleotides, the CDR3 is TGTGCCAGCAGTGCCGGGACTAGCGGCTACAATGAGCAGTTCTTC. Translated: CASSAGTSGYNEQFF. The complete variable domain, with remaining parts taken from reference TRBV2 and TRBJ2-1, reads EPEVTQTPSHQVTQMGQEVILRCVPISNHLYFYWYRQILGQKVEFLVSFYNNEISEKSEIFDDQFSVERPDGSNFTLKIRSTKLEDSAMYFCASSAGTSGYNEQFFGPGTRLTVL.

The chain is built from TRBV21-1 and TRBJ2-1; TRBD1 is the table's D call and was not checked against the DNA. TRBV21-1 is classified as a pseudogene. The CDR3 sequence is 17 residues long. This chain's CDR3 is CASSKPIDWTVYNEQFF. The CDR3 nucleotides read TGTGCCAGCAGCAAACCCATTGACTGGACAGTCTACAATGAGCAGTTCTTC.

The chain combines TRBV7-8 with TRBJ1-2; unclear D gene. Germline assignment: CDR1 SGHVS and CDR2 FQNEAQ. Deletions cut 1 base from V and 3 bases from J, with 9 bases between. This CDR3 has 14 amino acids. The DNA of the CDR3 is TGTGCCAGCAGCTTAGGTGCGATCCACTATGGCTACACCTTC. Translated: CASSLGAIHYGYTF.

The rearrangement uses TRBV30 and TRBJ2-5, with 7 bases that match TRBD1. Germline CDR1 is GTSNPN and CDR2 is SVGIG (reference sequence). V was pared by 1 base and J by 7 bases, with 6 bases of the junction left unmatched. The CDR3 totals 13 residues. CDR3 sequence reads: CAWSERGTATQYF. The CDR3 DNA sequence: TGTGCCTGGAGTGAAAGGGGGACAGCGACCCAGTACTTC.

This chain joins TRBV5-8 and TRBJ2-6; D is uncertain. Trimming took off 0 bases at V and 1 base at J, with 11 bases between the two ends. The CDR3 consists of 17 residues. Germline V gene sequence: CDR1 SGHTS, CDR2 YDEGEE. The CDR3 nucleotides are TGTGCCAGCAGCTTGGACAGAATCTCGTCTGGGGCCAACGTCCTGACTTTC. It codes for CASSLDRISSGANVLTF.

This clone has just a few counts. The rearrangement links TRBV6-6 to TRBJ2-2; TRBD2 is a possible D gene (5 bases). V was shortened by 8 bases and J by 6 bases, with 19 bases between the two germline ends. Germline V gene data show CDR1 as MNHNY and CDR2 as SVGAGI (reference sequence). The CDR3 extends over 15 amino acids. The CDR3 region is CASGSSQGFSGELFF. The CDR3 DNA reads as TGTGCCAGCGGGAGTTCCCAAGGGTTTTCCGGGGAGCTGTTTTTT.

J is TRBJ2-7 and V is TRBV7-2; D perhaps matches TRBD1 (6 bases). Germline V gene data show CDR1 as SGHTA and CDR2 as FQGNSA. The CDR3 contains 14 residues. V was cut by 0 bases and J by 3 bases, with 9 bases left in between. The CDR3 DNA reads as TGTGCCAGCAGCTTAGCCCAGGGGTTCTACGAGCAGTACTTC. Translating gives CASSLAQGFYEQYF.

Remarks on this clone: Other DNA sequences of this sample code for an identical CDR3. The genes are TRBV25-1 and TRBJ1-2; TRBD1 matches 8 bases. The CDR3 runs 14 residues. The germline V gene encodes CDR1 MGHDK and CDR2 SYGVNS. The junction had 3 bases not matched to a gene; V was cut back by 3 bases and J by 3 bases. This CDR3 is CASSDRQGHYGYTF. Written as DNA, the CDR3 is TGTGCCAGCAGTGATAGACAGGGGCACTATGGCTACACCTTC.

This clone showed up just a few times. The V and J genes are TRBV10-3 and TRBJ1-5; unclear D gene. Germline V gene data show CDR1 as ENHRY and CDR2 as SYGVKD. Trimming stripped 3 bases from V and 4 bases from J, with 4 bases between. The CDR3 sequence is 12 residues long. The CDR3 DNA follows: TGTGCCATCAGTGACGGTAATCAGCCCCAGCATTTT. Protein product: CAISDGNQPQHF.

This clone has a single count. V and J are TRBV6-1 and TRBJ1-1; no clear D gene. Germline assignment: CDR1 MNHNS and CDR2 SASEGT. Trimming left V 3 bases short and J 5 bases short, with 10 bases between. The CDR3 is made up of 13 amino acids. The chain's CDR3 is CASSDPRWTEAFF. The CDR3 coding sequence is TGTGCCAGCAGTGACCCTAGATGGACTGAAGCTTTCTTT.

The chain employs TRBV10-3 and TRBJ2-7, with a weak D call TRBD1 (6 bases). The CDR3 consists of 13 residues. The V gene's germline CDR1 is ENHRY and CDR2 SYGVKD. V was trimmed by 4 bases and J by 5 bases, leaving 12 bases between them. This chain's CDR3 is CAISGQGTHEQYF. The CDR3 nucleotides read TGTGCCATCAGTGGGCAGGGGACCCACGAGCAGTACTTC.

CDR3 residues: CASGSGGTNEKLFF. The CDR3 coding sequence is TGTGCCAGCGGCTCAGGGGGCACTAATGAAAAACTGTTTTTT. The gene calls are TRBV27 and TRBJ1-4; 8 bases are a match to TRBD1. Germline assignment: CDR1 MNHEY and CDR2 SMNVEV (reference sequence). Trimming took 8 bases from V and 2 from J; bases not matched to a gene: 4. The CDR3 runs to 14 residues. The full variable domain, rest sourced from reference TRBV27 and TRBJ1-4, is EAQVTQNPRYLITVTGKKLTVTCSQNMNHEYMSWYRQDPGLGLRQIYYSMNVEVTDKGDVPEGYKVSRKEKRNFPLILESPSPNQTSLYFCASGSGGTNEKLFFGSGTQLSVL.

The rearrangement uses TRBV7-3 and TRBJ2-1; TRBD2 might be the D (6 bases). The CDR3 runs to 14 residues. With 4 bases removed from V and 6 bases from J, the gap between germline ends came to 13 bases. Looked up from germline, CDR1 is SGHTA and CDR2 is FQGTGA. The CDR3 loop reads CASSYSGTFNEQFF. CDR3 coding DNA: TGTGCCAGCAGCTACTCCGGGACTTTCAATGAGCAGTTCTTC.

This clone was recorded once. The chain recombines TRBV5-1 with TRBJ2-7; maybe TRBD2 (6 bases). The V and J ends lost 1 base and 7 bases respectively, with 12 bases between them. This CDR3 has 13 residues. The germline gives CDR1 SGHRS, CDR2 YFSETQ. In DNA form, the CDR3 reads TGCGCCAGCAGCTTGTGGGGCGGGAATGAGCAGTACTTC. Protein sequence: CASSLWGGNEQYF.

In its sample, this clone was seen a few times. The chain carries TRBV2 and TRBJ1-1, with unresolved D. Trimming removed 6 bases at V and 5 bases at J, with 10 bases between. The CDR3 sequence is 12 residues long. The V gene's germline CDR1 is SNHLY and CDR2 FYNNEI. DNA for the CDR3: TGTGCCAGCAGGAAGGGAGGAACTGAAGCTTTCTTT. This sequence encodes CASRKGGTEAFF.